Each of the 12 T cell receptor beta chains below was sequenced from the same sample in a study of T cell responses to AZD1222 COVID-19 vaccine. Sequencing used immunoSEQ multiplex PCR; TCRdb keeps in-frame clones, though not all of them. The sample includes about 110,000 clones, approximately 91% of them seen just once. This specimen consisted of peripheral blood, obtained on day 0 of AZD1222 vaccination. The origin of the receptors is an adult in good health.

V usage is TRBV12-3 or TRBV12-4 and J usage is TRBJ1-2; 7 positions agree with TRBD1. This CDR3 has 13 amino acids. V lost 6 bases, J lost 6 bases, and 7 bases stayed unmatched. CDR3 residues: CASRPQGQDGYTF. As DNA, the CDR3 is TGTGCCAGCAGACCACAGGGGCAAGATGGCTACACCTTC.

CDR3 sequence (DNA): TGTGCCAGCAGCCTTGGGGGTTTCCAAGAGACCCAGTACTTC. This codes for CASSLGGFQETQYF. This chain connects TRBV7-8 to TRBJ2-5; the D call may be TRBD1 or TRBD2 (5 bases each). V lost 5 bases and J lost 1, with 11 bases in between. This CDR3 comprises 14 residues. CDR1 and CDR2 from the germline V gene are SGHVS and FQNEAQ. The whole variable domain, remainder taken from reference TRBV7-8 and TRBJ2-5, is GAGVSQSPRYKVAKRGQDVALRCDPISGHVSLFWYQQALGQGPEFLTYFQNEAQLDKSGLPSDRFFAERPEGSVSTLKIQRTQQEDSAVYLCASSLGGFQETQYFGPGTRLLVL.

V gene TRBV19 combines with J gene TRBJ1-6; 7 nucleotides agree with TRBD1. The length of the CDR3 is 13 residues. The V and J ends lost 3 bases and 7 bases, in that order; junction bases with no gene match: 0. Per the germline V gene, CDR1 is LNHDA and CDR2 is SQIVND (reference sequence). Here the CDR3 DNA reads TGTGCCAGTAGTATGGACAGGAATTCACCCCTCCACTTT. Translated, it gives CASSMDRNSPLHF.

The chain couples TRBV28 to TRBJ1-2; D perhaps matches TRBD1 (5 bases). V lost 0 bases and J lost 4, with 9 bases in between. The germline gives CDR1 MDHEN, CDR2 SYDVKM. The CDR3 consists of 14 residues. The CDR3 sequence: CASSLWTRGYGYTF. CDR3 DNA: TGTGCCAGCAGTTTATGGACGAGGGGCTATGGCTACACCTTC.

CDR3: CASSLGRGREDTQYF. CDR3 coding DNA: TGTGCCAGCAGCTTAGGCAGGGGGCGCGAGGATACGCAGTATTTT. The chain joins TRBV7-3 to TRBJ2-3, with 8 bases that match TRBD1. V dropped 2 bases and J dropped 6; count of bases not matched to a gene: 7. Germline values: CDR1 SGHTA, CDR2 FQGTGA. The CDR3 loop spans 15 amino acids. The variable domain in full, completed from reference TRBV7-3 and TRBJ2-3, reads GAGVSQTPSNKVTEKGKYVELRCDPISGHTALYWYRQSLGQGPEFLIYFQGTGAADDSGLPNDRFFAVRPEGSVSTLKIQRTERGDSAVYLCASSLGRGREDTQYFGPGTRLTVL.

The chain combines TRBV7-9 with TRBJ2-1, with 13 bases that match TRBD2. Germline-derived CDR1 and CDR2 are SEHNR and FQNEAQ (reference sequence). The V segment lost 3 bases and the J segment 5 bases; nucleotides outside the gene matches: 1. The CDR3 is 15 residues long. CDR3 in amino acids: CASSLGLAGNNEQFF. The CDR3 region has the DNA TGTGCCAGCAGCTTGGGACTAGCGGGGAACAATGAGCAGTTCTTC.

The chain has TRBV5-1 and TRBJ2-3, with unresolved D. In germline, CDR1 is SGHRS, CDR2 YFSETQ. Trimming stripped 5 bases from V and 0 bases from J, with 10 bases between. The CDR3 sequence is 14 residues long. This CDR3 is CASRQGPSTDTQYF. The CDR3, as DNA: TGCGCCAGCAGGCAAGGGCCTAGCACAGATACGCAGTATTTT. Variable domain in full (rest from reference TRBV5-1 and TRBJ2-3): KAGVTQTPRYLIKTRGQQVTLSCSPISGHRSVSWYQQTPGQGLQFLFEYFSETQRNKGNFPGRFSGRQFSNSRSEMNVSTLELGDSALYLCASRQGPSTDTQYFGPGTRLTVL.

This clone was seen only once. The rearrangement links TRBV9 to TRBJ2-7, with 10 positions matching TRBD1. Germline lookup yields CDR1 SGDLS and CDR2 YYNGEE. CDR3 length: 15 residues. V lost 5 bases to trimming and J lost 2 bases; unmatched junction nucleotides: 7. The DNA for the CDR3 is TGTGCCAGCAGAAGTTCCGGGACAGGGGCCTACGAGCAGTACGTC. It specifies CASRSSGTGAYEQYV.

DNA for the CDR3: TGTGCCAGCAGCTTAGTAGGGGGGCGTAGTACTGAAGCTTTCTTT. This codes for CASSLVGGRSTEAFF. The chain combines TRBV7-2 with TRBJ1-1; the D gene is possibly TRBD1 (6 bases). With 1 base removed from V and 5 bases from J, the gap between germline ends came to 14 bases. Germline loops: CDR1 SGHTA, CDR2 FQGNSA. The CDR3 has 15 amino acids.

The chain couples TRBV2 to TRBJ2-1, with 8 bases identical to TRBD1. V lost 6 bases and J lost 9; bases outside the gene matches: 4. Germline-derived CDR1 and CDR2 are SNHLY and FYNNEI. This CDR3 is 12 amino acids long. CDR3 sequence: CASRDRAGEQFF. DNA of the CDR3: TGTGCCAGCAGGGACAGGGCCGGTGAGCAGTTCTTC.

J is TRBJ2-3 and V is TRBV3-1 (or the pseudogene TRBV3-2); D is perhaps TRBD2 (5 bases). The V and J ends lost 1 base and 6 bases respectively, with 17 bases between them. Germline V gene data show CDR1 as LGHDT and CDR2 as YNNKEL (reference sequence). This CDR3 has 16 amino acids. CDR3 protein: CASSQVGRGNGDTQYF. In nucleotides, the CDR3 is TGTGCCAGCAGCCAAGTGGGGAGAGGCAACGGGGATACGCAGTATTTT.

This clone has more than one count but fewer than ten. The chain is built from TRBV2 and TRBJ1-6; D is unclear. V was clipped by 3 bases and J by 10 bases, with 10 bases between them. The germline V gene encodes CDR1 SNHLY and CDR2 FYNNEI. The CDR3 runs to 13 residues. In nucleotides, the CDR3 is TGTGCCAGCAGTGATGGGATTGGATCACCCCTCCACTTT. This codes for CASSDGIGSPLHF.